The subject of this entry is one T cell receptor (beta chain). The antigen remains unidentified. The source of the sample is a study of beta chain features in type 1 diabetes. Turning to the study itself: Patients were similar to healthy donors in age and gender (as well as in cell yields). Taken together, all samples contributed approximately 110 million examined sorted cells. Study outcomes and limitations: In every one of the four CD4+ subsets, TCRB CDR3s were moderately but significantly shorter in Type 1 diabetes patients. A pattern of fewer insertions and more deletions at VDJ junctions was seen in type 1 diabetes patients. Healthy donors had naive, central memory and Treg TCRB repertoires that appeared less similar than those seen among patients.

The CDR3 spans 14 residues. V shed 0 bases and J shed 2 bases, with 7 bases lying between them. Germline CDR1 reads MNHEY; CDR2 reads SVGAGI. The investigators reverse transcribed all of the isolated RNA, so they sequenced expressed TCRB transcripts. Sequencing used immunoSEQ multiplex PCR; TCRdb keeps in-frame clones, though not all of them. Here the sample spans almost 350,000 clones, approximately 9.9% being singletons. This sequence originates from a man aged 25 to 40 with type 1 diabetes. Sequencing was performed on central memory CD4+ T cells from blood. This chain connects TRBV6-5 to TRBJ2-5; D call uncertain. CDR3 sequence (DNA): TGTGCCAGCAGTTACTCGGGCTATCAAGAGACCCAGTACTTC. Translation gives CASSYSGYQETQYF.